The 22 T cell receptor beta chains given below trace back to one sample, sequenced in a study of molecular identifiers for immune sequencing clone quantification. TCRdb processed the PCR reads anew with MiXCR; each CDR3 protein has one entry. The data contain 400,000 to 600,000 distinct CDR3 sequences, roughly a fifth of them singletons. Sequencing was carried out using naive CD8+ T cells from blood, with Jurkat cell RNA spiked in. Subset: FACS-sorted CD8+CD4-CCR7+CD45RA+ naive T cells. These TCRs come from a human donor in good health. Some libraries in this study had Jurkat cell RNA spiked in.

The gene calls are TRBV27 and TRBJ2-5; the D gene is possibly TRBD2 (5 bases). The CDR3 contains 13 residues. Per the germline V gene, CDR1 is MNHEY and CDR2 is SMNVEV (reference sequence). The V end lost 3 bases, the J end lost 9 bases, and 14 bases lay between the germline ends. The CDR3: CASSFGGLEAQYF. The CDR3 DNA reads as TGTGCCAGCAGTTTCGGAGGACTGGAGGCCCAGTACTTC.

This clonotype was detected only a few times. The chain is built from TRBV27 and TRBJ1-5, with TRBD1 identical over 7 bases. The V gene end was trimmed by 8 bases and the J gene end by 7 bases; junction bases not matched to a gene: 11. CDR1 and CDR2 (germline): MNHEY, SMNVEV (reference sequence). The CDR3 has 14 amino acids. DNA for the CDR3: TGTGCCAGCCGAGCCATGACAGGGTTCCAGCCCCAGCATTTT. Translation gives CASRAMTGFQPQHF.

This clonotype has ten or more counts. The chain combines TRBV6-2 or TRBV6-3 with TRBJ1-6; D gene ambiguous. The CDR3 sequence is 17 residues long. Trimming removed 8 bases at V and 0 bases at J, with 17 bases between. Germline CDR1 reads MNHEY; CDR2 reads SVGEGT. CDR3 loop: CASLAPGMSSYNSPLHF. CDR3 DNA: TGTGCCAGCTTGGCTCCTGGAATGAGCTCCTATAATTCACCCCTCCACTTT.

This clonotype was observed at least ten times. This chain joins TRBV30 and TRBJ1-1, with TRBD1 matching over 9 bases. Germline-derived CDR1 and CDR2 are GTSNPN and SVGIG (reference sequence). Trimming at V came to 4 bases and at J to 1 base, leaving 4 bases not matched to a gene. This CDR3 is built from 14 residues. DNA for the CDR3: TGTGCCTGGAACCTGGGACAGGGGAACACTGAAGCTTTCTTT. Translation: CAWNLGQGNTEAFF. Using reference TRBV30 and TRBJ1-1 for the parts outside the CDR3, the full variable domain is SQTIHQWPATLVQPVGSPLSLECTVEGTSNPNLYWYRQAAGRGLQLLFYSVGIGQISSEVPQNLSASRPQDRQFILSSKKLLLSDSGFYLCAWNLGQGNTEAFFGQGTRLTVV.

This clonotype was counted a few times. The chain recombines TRBV5-6 with TRBJ2-5, with 7 bases aligning to TRBD2. After removal of 2 bases from V and 1 base from J, the junction contained 5 bases not matched to a gene. The CDR3 consists of 15 residues. Germline CDR1 and CDR2: SGHDT and YYEEEE. CDR3 protein: CASSFLLAPQETQYF. In DNA form, the CDR3 reads TGTGCCAGCAGCTTCCTACTAGCGCCCCAAGAGACCCAGTACTTC.

The gene calls are TRBV20-1 and TRBJ2-3; D gene ambiguous. The CDR3 length is 17 residues. In germline, CDR1 is DFQATT, CDR2 SNEGSKA (reference sequence). Between the trimmed V and J ends, which lost 0 bases and 5 bases, there was a span of 21 bases. CDR3 in amino acids: CSARDSGAYVSQDTQYF. The CDR3, as DNA: TGCAGTGCTAGAGATTCCGGAGCGTACGTATCACAAGATACGCAGTATTTT.

This clonotype was seen a few times. J is TRBJ2-7 and V is TRBV7-9; possibly TRBD1 for D (7 bases). CDR1 is SEHNR and CDR2 is FQNEAQ in the germline V gene (reference sequence). CDR3 length: 17 residues. V lost 5 bases and J 1 base, leaving 21 bases between the germline ends. The CDR3 DNA is TGTGCCAGCAGCCCTACAGGGGCCCCCGGGGGTTCCTACGAGCAGTACTTC. Amino acids: CASSPTGAPGGSYEQYF.

Many counts were recorded for this clonotype. No conserved phenylalanine or tryptophan ends this CDR3, so it is likely a read error. V gene TRBV29-1 combines with J gene TRBJ2-3; the match to TRBD1 covers 8 bases. The V and J ends lost 3 bases and 0 bases, in that order; junction bases with no gene match: 8. The CDR3 consists of 16 residues. CDR1 and CDR2 from the germline V gene are SQVTM and ANQGSEA. Here the CDR3 reads CSVDPTGAASTDTQYI. CDR3 DNA sequence: TGCAGCGTTGACCCGACAGGGGCTGCTAGCACAGATACGCAGTATATT.

V gene TRBV7-8 combines with J gene TRBJ2-7; TRBD1 matches at 7 bases. Germline assignment: CDR1 SGHVS and CDR2 FQNEAQ. This CDR3 comprises 15 residues. Trimming took 5 bases from V and 2 from J; bases not matched to a gene: 9. CDR3 region: CASSPQGQPPYEQYF. The CDR3 nucleotides are TGTGCCAGCAGCCCGCAGGGACAGCCCCCCTACGAGCAGTACTTC.

The sample holds many counts of this clonotype. The chain employs TRBV9 and TRBJ1-3; TRBD1 agrees at 7 bases. Germline trimming cut 0 bases from V and 4 bases from J; bases unmatched to any gene: 10. The CDR3 is 17 amino acids. Germline CDR1 SGDLS, CDR2 YYNGEE. CDR3 amino acids: CASSVGFGDSGGNTIYF. In DNA form, the CDR3 reads TGTGCCAGCAGCGTAGGTTTTGGGGACAGTGGCGGAAACACCATATATTTT.

In regard to this clonotype: It may be a read error: a sequence one base away is much more abundant. The V call is TRBV7-9, the J call TRBJ1-5; tentative D call: TRBD1 (5 bases). This CDR3 comprises 14 residues. V lost 0 bases and J 5 bases, leaving 8 bases between the germline ends. Germline lookup yields CDR1 SEHNR and CDR2 FQNEAQ (reference sequence). CDR3 sequence (DNA): TGTGCCAGCAGCTTAGCGATCAGGGATCAGCCCCAGCATTTT. This codes for CASSLAIRDQPQHF.

Remarks on this clonotype: A much larger clone lies a single base off, so this may be a read error. In this CDR3 the conserved last residue, phenylalanine or tryptophan, is missing, so a read error is likely. This chain uses TRBV7-9 with TRBJ2-7, with D perhaps matching TRBD2 (5 bases). From germline, CDR1 is SEHNR and CDR2 FQNEAQ (reference sequence). This CDR3 has 14 amino acids. V shed 4 bases and J shed 2 bases, with 12 bases lying between them. The CDR3 DNA sequence: TGTGCCAGCAGCTCAAAGGACTGGCCCTACGAGCAGTACTCC. This codes for CASSSKDWPYEQYS.

This clonotype was counted at least ten times. The V and J genes are TRBV6-2 or TRBV6-3 and TRBJ1-5, with TRBD1 as a possible D gene (6 bases). V lost 8 bases, J lost 1 base, and 12 bases lay in between. The CDR3 runs to 14 residues. The germline gives CDR1 MNHEY, CDR2 SVGEGT. CDR3: CASGRTASNQPQHF. In nucleotides, the CDR3 is TGTGCCAGCGGGAGGACAGCCAGCAATCAGCCCCAGCATTTT.

The CDR3 DNA is TGTGCCAGCAGCTTATCGGGACAGGGTTGGACAGATACGCAGTATTTT. Translating it yields CASSLSGQGWTDTQYF. V is TRBV7-9 and J is TRBJ2-3, with TRBD1 matching over 9 bases. V was clipped by 2 bases and J by 3 bases; unmatched bases: 6. Germline V gene lookup returns CDR1 SEHNR and CDR2 FQNEAQ (reference sequence). The CDR3 is 16 amino acids.

This clonotype appeared many times. The chain recombines TRBV4-1 with TRBJ1-1; D gene ambiguous. CDR1 MGHRA and CDR2 YSYEKL come from the germline V gene. With 1 base removed from V and 6 bases from J, the gap between germline ends came to 15 bases. The CDR3 spans 15 residues. The CDR3 spells CASSQVGGLGAEAFF. In DNA form, the CDR3 reads TGCGCCAGCAGCCAAGTCGGAGGACTTGGGGCTGAAGCTTTCTTT.

As to this clonotype: This clone may be a read error of a much larger clone one base away. The chain uses TRBV27 and TRBJ2-3, with TRBD1 matching 7 bases. The junction had 8 bases not matched to a gene; V was cut back by 3 bases and J by 2 bases. CDR1 is MNHEY and CDR2 is SMNVEV in the germline V gene (reference sequence). The CDR3 is 16 residues long. The CDR3 protein is CASSFFGQAPTDTQYF. The DNA for the CDR3 is TGTGCCAGCAGTTTCTTCGGACAGGCACCCACAGATACGCAGTATTTT.

Only a few counts were recorded for this clonotype. The V gene is TRBV6-2 or TRBV6-3, the J gene TRBJ1-2; possible D gene TRBD1, 5 bases. The germline V gene encodes CDR1 MNHEY and CDR2 SVGEGT. Trimming left V 7 bases short and J 1 base short, with 16 bases between. The CDR3 runs to 15 residues. The chain's CDR3 is CASIAEQDLNYGYTF. CDR3 in DNA: TGTGCCAGCATCGCAGAACAGGATCTTAACTATGGCTACACCTTC.

This clonotype was picked up many times. The chain joins TRBV7-2 to TRBJ2-5; tentatively, D is TRBD1 or TRBD2 (5 bases each). V lost 1 base and J lost 1, with 13 bases in between. Looked up from germline, CDR1 is SGHTA and CDR2 is FQGNSA. CDR3 size: 16 residues. CDR3 in amino acids: CASSLGWGIAQETQYF. CDR3 DNA: TGTGCCAGCAGCTTAGGGTGGGGGATAGCCCAAGAGACCCAGTACTTC.

The chain links TRBV6-5 to TRBJ2-7; D is ambiguous. Germline-derived CDR1 and CDR2 are MNHEY and SVGAGI. The CDR3 covers 13 residues. The V and J ends lost 2 bases and 3 bases respectively, with 8 bases between them. The CDR3 loop is CASSYGWVYEQYF. CDR3 DNA sequence: TGTGCCAGCAGTTACGGTTGGGTCTACGAGCAGTACTTC.

This clonotype has a count of ten or more. The chain is built from TRBV7-2 and TRBJ1-1; TRBD1 might be the D (5 bases). The germline CDR1 and CDR2 sequences are SGHTA and FQGNSA. V was cut by 3 bases and J by 4 bases, with 12 bases left in between. This CDR3 has 14 amino acids. CDR3 sequence reads: CASSLGAQGTEAFF. The CDR3 nucleotides read TGTGCCAGCAGCTTGGGTGCCCAGGGCACTGAAGCTTTCTTT.

V usage is TRBV7-6 and J usage is TRBJ1-5; the D gene is possibly TRBD1 (6 bases). The germline V and J ends were trimmed by 5 bases and 7 bases, with 12 bases remaining between them. Germline V CDR1 and CDR2: SGHVS, FNYEAQ. The CDR3 length is 13 residues. The CDR3 DNA is TGTGCCAGCAGCCAGAGCAGGGGCCAGCCCCAGCATTTT. This gives the protein CASSQSRGQPQHF.

On this clonotype itself: The junction departs from germline at one end; a sequencing error may be responsible. The chain employs TRBV18 and TRBJ2-7, with D hard to call. CDR3 size: 13 residues. The germline V gene has CDR1 KGHSH and CDR2 LQKENI. Here the CDR3 reads CVSSPPGGYEQYF. The CDR3 DNA reads TGTGTCAGCTCACCACCCGGCGGATACGAGCAGTACTTC.